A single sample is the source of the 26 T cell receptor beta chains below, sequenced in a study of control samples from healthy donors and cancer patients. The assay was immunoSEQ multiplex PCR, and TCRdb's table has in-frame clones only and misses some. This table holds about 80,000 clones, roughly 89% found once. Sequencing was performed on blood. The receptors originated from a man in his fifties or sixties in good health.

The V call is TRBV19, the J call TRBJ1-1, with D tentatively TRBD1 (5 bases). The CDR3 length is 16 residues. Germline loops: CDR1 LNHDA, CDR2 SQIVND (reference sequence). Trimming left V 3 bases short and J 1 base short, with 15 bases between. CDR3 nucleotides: TGTGCCAGTAGTATCAATTTCAGGGCGGGGAACACTGAAGCTTTCTTT. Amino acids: CASSINFRAGNTEAFF. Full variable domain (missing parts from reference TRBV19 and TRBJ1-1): DGGITQSPKYLFRKEGQNVTLSCEQNLNHDAMYWYRQDPGQGLRLIYYSQIVNDFQKGDIAEGYSVSREKKESFPLTVTSAQKNPTAFYLCASSINFRAGNTEAFFGQGTRLTVV.

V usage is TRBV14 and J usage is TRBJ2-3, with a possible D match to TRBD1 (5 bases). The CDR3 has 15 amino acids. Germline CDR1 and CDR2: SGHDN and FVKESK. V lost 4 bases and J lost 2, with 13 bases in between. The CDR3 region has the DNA TGTGCCAGCAGCCCCCGACAGATAGTCACAGATACGCAGTATTTT. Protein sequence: CASSPRQIVTDTQYF.

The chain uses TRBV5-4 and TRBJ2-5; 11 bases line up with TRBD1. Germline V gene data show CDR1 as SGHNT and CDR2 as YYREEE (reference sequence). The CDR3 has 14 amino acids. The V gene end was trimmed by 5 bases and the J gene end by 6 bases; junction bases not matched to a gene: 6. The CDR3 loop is CASSSDRGLKTQYF. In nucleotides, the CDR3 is TGTGCCAGCAGTTCGGACAGGGGGCTGAAGACCCAGTACTTC.

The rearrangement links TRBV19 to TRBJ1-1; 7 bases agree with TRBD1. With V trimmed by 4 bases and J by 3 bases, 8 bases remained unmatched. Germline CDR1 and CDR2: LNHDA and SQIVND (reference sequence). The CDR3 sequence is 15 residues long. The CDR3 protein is CASSSYRGGDTEAFF. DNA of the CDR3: TGTGCCAGTAGTAGCTACAGGGGCGGGGACACTGAAGCTTTCTTT.

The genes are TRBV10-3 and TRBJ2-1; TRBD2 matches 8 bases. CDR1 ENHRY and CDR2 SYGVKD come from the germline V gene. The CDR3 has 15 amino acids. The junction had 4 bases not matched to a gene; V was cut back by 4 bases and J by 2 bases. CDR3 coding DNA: TGTGCCATCAGTGCGGGGGGACTAGCCTACAATGAGCAGTTCTTC. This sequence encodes CAISAGGLAYNEQFF.

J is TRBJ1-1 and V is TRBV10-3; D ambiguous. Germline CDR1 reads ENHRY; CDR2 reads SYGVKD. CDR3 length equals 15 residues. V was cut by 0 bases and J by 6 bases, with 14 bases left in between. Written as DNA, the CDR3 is TGTGCCATCAGTGAGTCCCCTACAGTTACCCCTGAAGCTTTCTTT. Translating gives CAISESPTVTPEAFF.

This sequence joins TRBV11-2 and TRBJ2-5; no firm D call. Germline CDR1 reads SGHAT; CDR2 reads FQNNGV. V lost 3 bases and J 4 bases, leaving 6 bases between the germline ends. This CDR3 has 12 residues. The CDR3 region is CASSFIRETQYF. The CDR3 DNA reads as TGTGCCAGCAGCTTTATTAGAGAGACCCAGTACTTC.

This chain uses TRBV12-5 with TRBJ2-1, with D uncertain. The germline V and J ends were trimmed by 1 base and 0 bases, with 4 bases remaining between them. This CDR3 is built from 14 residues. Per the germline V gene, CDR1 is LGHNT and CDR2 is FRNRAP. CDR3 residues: CASGLESSYNEQFF. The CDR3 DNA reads TGTGCTAGTGGTTTGGAGAGCTCCTACAATGAGCAGTTCTTC.

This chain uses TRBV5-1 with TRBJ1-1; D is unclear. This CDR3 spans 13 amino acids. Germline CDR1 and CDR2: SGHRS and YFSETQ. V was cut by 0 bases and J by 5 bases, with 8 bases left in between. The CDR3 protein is CASSLEAVTEAFF. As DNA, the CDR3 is TGCGCCAGCAGCTTGGAGGCTGTTACTGAAGCTTTCTTT.

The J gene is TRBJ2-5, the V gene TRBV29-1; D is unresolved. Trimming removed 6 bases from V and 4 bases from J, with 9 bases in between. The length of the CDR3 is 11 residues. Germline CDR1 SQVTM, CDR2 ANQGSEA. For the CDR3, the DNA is TGCAGCGTCCCGATCGTAGAGACCCAGTACTTC. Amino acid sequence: CSVPIVETQYF.

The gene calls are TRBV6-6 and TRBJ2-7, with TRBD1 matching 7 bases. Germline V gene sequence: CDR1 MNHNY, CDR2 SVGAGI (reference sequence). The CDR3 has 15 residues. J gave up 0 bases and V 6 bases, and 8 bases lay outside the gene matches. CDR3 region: CASSSGTAFSYEQYF. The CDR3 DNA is TGTGCCAGCAGCTCCGGGACAGCCTTCTCCTACGAGCAGTACTTC.

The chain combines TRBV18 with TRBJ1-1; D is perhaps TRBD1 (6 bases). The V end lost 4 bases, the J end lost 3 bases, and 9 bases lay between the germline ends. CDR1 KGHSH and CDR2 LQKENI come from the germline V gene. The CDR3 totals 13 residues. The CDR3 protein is CASSQQGDTEAFF. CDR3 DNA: TGTGCCAGCTCACAACAGGGAGACACTGAAGCTTTCTTT.

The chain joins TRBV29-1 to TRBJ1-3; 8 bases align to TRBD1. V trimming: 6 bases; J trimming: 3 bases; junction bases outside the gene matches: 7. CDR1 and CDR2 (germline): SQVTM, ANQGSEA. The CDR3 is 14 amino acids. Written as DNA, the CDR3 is TGCAGCGTCCGTGACAGGGGTGATGGAAACACCATATATTTT. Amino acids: CSVRDRGDGNTIYF. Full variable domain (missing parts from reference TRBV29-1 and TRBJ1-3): SAVISQKPSRDICQRGTSLTIQCQVDSQVTMMFWYRQQPGQSLTLIATANQGSEATYESGFVIDKFPISRPNLTFSTLTVSNMSPEDSSIYLCSVRDRGDGNTIYFGEGSWLTVV.

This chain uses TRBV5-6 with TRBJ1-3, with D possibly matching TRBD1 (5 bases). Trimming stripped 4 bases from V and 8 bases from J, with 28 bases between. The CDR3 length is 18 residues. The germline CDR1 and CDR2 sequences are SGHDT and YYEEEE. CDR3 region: CASSPVGGAGFRVDTIYF. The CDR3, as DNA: TGTGCCAGCAGCCCCGTGGGTGGAGCAGGGTTTAGAGTGGACACCATATATTTT.

In nucleotides, the CDR3 is TGTGCCAGCCGTAAGACAGGGGCGAACACCGGGGAGCTGTTTTTT. As protein: CASRKTGANTGELFF. The chain combines TRBV6-5 with TRBJ2-2; 8 bases agree with TRBD1. The CDR3 length is 15 residues. V gave up 8 bases and J gave up 0 bases; unmatched junction bases: 5. CDR1 is MNHEY and CDR2 is SVGAGI in the germline V gene.

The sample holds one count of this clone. Here the CDR3 reads CASRVISGTGINQPQHF. The CDR3 region has the DNA TGTGCCAGTAGGGTGATATCCGGGACAGGGATAAATCAGCCCCAGCATTTT. The chain carries TRBV19 and TRBJ1-5; 9 nucleotides align to TRBD1. There are 17 residues in the CDR3. Germline V gene lookup returns CDR1 LNHDA and CDR2 SQIVND (reference sequence). With 6 bases clipped from V and 4 bases from J, the junction kept 13 bases outside the gene matches. Looking up the rest from reference TRBV19 and TRBJ1-5 gives the full variable domain: DGGITQSPKYLFRKEGQNVTLSCEQNLNHDAMYWYRQDPGQGLRLIYYSQIVNDFQKGDIAEGYSVSREKKESFPLTVTSAQKNPTAFYLCASRVISGTGINQPQHFGDGTRLSIL.

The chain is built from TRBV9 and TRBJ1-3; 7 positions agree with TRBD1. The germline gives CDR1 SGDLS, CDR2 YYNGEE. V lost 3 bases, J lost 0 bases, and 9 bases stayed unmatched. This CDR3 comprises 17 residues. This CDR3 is CASSGGQEGGSGNTIYF. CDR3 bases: TGTGCCAGCAGCGGAGGACAGGAGGGCGGCTCTGGAAACACCATATATTTT.

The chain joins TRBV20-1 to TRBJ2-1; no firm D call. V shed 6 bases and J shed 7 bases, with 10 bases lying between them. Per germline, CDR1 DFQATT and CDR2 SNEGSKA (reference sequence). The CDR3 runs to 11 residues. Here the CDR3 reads CSAVLSNEQFF. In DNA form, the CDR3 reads TGCAGTGCCGTACTAAGTAATGAGCAGTTCTTC.

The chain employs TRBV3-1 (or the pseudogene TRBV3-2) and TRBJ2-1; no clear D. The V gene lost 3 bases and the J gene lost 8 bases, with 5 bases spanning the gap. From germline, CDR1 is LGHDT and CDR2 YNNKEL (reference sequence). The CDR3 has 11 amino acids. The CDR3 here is CASSQIHEQFF. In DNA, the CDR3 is TGTGCCAGCAGCCAGATACATGAGCAGTTCTTC.

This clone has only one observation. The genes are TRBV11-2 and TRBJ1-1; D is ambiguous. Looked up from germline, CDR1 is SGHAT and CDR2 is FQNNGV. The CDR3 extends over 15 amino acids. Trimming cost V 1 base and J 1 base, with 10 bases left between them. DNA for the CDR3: TGTGCCAGCAGCTTAGTCGCCGGCTCGAACACTGAAGCTTTCTTT. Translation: CASSLVAGSNTEAFF. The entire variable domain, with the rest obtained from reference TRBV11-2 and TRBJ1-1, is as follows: EAGVAQSPRYKIIEKRQSVAFWCNPISGHATLYWYQQILGQGPKLLIQFQNNGVVDDSQLPKDRFSAERLKGVDSTLKIQPAKLEDSAVYLCASSLVAGSNTEAFFGQGTRLTVV.

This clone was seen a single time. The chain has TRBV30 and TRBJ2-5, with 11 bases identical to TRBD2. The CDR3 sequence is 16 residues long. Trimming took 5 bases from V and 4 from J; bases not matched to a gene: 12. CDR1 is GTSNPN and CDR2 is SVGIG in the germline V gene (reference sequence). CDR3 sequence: CAWSLNLAGGPETQYF. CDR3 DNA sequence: TGTGCCTGGTCTCTAAATCTAGCGGGGGGCCCAGAGACCCAGTACTTC. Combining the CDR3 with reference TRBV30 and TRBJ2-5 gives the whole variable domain SQTIHQWPATLVQPVGSPLSLECTVEGTSNPNLYWYRQAAGRGLQLLFYSVGIGQISSEVPQNLSASRPQDRQFILSSKKLLLSDSGFYLCAWSLNLAGGPETQYFGPGTRLLVL.

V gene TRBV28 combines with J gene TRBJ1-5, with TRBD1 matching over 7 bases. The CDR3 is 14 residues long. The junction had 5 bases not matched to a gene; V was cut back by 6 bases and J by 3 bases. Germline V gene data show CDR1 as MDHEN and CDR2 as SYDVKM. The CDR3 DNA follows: TGTGCCAGCAGCAGCACAGGGGCCAATCAGCCCCAGCATTTT. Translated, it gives CASSSTGANQPQHF.

The CDR3 loop is CASSEARGRGYTF. CDR3 coding DNA: TGTGCCAGCAGTGAAGCGAGGGGGCGCGGCTACACCTTC. J is TRBJ1-2 and V is TRBV2; 7 bases align to TRBD1. Germline lookup yields CDR1 SNHLY and CDR2 FYNNEI. The V and J ends lost 0 bases and 8 bases, in that order; junction bases with no gene match: 3. CDR3 length: 13 residues.

The DNA of the CDR3 is TGTGCCAGTAGTGTCCGGGACGGTCCCTACGAGCAGTACTTC. Translation gives CASSVRDGPYEQYF. This chain connects TRBV19 to TRBJ2-7; D tentatively reads TRBD1 or TRBD2 (5 bases each). This CDR3 is 14 amino acids long. V lost 5 bases, J lost 2 bases, and 13 bases lay in between. Germline CDR1 is LNHDA and CDR2 is SQIVND (reference sequence).

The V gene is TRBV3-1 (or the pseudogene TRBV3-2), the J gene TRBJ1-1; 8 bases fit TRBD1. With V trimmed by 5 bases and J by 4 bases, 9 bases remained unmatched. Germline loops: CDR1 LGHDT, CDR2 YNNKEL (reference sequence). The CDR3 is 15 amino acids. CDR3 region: CASSSWTGRGTEAFF. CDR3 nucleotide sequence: TGTGCCAGCAGCTCGTGGACAGGGCGAGGCACTGAAGCTTTCTTT.

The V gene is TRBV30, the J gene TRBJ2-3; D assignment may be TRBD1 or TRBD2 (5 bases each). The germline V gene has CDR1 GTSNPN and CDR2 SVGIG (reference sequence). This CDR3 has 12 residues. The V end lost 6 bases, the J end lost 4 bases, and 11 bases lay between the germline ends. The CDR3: CACPGAADTQYF. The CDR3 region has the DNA TGTGCCTGCCCCGGGGCCGCAGATACGCAGTATTTT.